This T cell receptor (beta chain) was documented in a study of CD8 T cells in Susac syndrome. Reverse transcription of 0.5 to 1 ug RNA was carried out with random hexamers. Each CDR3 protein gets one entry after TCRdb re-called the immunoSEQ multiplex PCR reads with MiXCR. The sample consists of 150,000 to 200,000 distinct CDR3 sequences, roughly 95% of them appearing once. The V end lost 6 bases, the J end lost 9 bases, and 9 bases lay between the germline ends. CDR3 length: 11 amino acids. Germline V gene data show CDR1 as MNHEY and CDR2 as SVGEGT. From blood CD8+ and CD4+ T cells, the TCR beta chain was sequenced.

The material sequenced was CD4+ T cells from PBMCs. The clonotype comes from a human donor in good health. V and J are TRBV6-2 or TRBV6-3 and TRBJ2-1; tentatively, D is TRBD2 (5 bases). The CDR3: CASRDGGEQFF. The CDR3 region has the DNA TGTGCCAGCAGGGACGGAGGTGAGCAGTTCTTC.